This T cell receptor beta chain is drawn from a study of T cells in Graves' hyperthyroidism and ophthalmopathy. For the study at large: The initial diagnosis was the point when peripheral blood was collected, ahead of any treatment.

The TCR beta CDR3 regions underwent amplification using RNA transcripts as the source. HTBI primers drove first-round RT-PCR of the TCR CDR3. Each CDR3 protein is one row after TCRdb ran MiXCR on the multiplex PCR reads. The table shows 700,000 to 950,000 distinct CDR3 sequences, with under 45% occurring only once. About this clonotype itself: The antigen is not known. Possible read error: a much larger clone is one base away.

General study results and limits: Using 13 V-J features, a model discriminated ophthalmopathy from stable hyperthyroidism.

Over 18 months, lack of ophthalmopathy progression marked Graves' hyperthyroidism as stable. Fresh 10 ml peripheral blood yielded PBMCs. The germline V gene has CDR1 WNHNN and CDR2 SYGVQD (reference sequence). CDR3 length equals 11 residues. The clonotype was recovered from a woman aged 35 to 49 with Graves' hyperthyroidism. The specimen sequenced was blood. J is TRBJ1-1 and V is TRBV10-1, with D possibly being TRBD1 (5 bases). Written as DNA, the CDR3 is TGTGCCAGCAGACAGAACACTGGAGCTTTCTTT. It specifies CASRQNTGAFF.